The entry that follows covers one T cell receptor (beta chain) sequence. The ends lost 3 bases at V and 3 bases at J; junction bases unmatched: 2. The CDR3 contains 13 residues. Germline V lookup: CDR1 SGHRS, CDR2 YFSETQ. These data come from a study of blood T cell repertoires in COVID-19. Repertoires were generated with immunoSEQ multiplex PCR, while TCRdb's copy carries only in-frame clones and drops some. The sample carries over 150,000 clones, 88% recorded once. The specimen sequenced was peripheral blood. The chain carries TRBV5-1 and TRBJ2-5, with 7 bases aligning to TRBD2. This TCR was recovered from a man aged 45-65 years with COVID-19, enrolled during active disease. CDR3 amino acids: CASSYAGEETQYF. CDR3 coding DNA: TGCGCCAGCAGCTATGCGGGAGAAGAGACCCAGTACTTC.